One T cell receptor beta chain is described in this entry. Its specificity is not known. This record comes from a study of early stage breast cancer tumors. Study as a whole: Of some 16 invasive breast tumors, about a dozen were hormone receptor-positive, HER2-negative. Points from the study as a whole: Most shared enriched TCRB sequences were commonly generated ones. Comparing each tissue with blood distinguished tumor from normal in about 85% of the 16 patients. Tumors had roughly 2.5-fold higher T cell density and higher clonality than adjacent normal breast tissue.

Only in-frame clones appear in the TCRdb table, and some are missing; sequencing was by immunoSEQ multiplex PCR. The sample records tens of thousands of clones, 80% being singletons. The V end was cut by 3 bases, the J end by 6 bases, with 14 bases between. The germline V gene has CDR1 MGHDK and CDR2 SYGVNS. This CDR3 comprises 15 residues. The J gene is TRBJ2-2, the V gene TRBV25-1, with D possibly being TRBD2 (6 bases). The TCR originated in a person aged 55 to 70 with breast cancer. The sequenced sample was blood. CDR3 sequence: CASSDFAGPAGELFF. The CDR3 DNA reads TGTGCCAGCAGTGACTTCGCGGGGCCAGCCGGGGAGCTGTTTTTT.